The clone carrying this T cell receptor beta chain was seen ten or more times. The data derive from a study of Graves' ophthalmopathy and Graves' hyperthyroidism. From RNA, the CDR3 regions of TCR beta chains were amplified and sequenced. An initial RT-PCR round employing HTBI primers preceded a second-round multiplex PCR. In TCRdb, the multiplex PCR reads were re-called with MiXCR into one record per CDR3 protein. Found here are a few hundred thousand distinct CDR3 sequences, about a sixth of them singletons; the top ten hold 2.4%. This CDR3 has 15 amino acids. With 4 bases removed from V and 2 bases from J, the gap between germline ends came to 15 bases.

This chain links TRBV12-3 or TRBV12-4 with TRBJ2-7, with D maybe TRBD2 (6 bases). The sample comprised peripheral blood. The receptor comes from an adult woman with stable Graves' hyperthyroidism. CDR3 in amino acids: CASSSWWRGAYEQYF. The DNA of the CDR3 is TGTGCCAGCAGTTCCTGGTGGAGGGGTGCCTACGAGCAGTACTTC.